This entry concerns a single T cell receptor beta chain. Authors' methods: Amplification with reference gene primers provided the estimates of nucleated cell counts. Sequencing used immunoSEQ multiplex PCR; TCRdb keeps in-frame clones, though not all of them. Clonal size and the V and J genes are those of that table, whereas D and trimming came from the DNA. In the table there are 65,000 to 95,000 clones, approximately 89% of which are singletons. These data come from a study of blood T cell repertoires in COVID-19. Study-level background: The origin of the acute and convalescent COVID-19 samples was the United States, Italy and Spain. T cells, B-cell-depleted T cells, or PBMCs provided the cDNA or gDNA that served as material.

Germline CDR1 and CDR2: MRHNA and SNTAGT. This CDR3 has 15 residues. V lost 3 bases to trimming and J lost 2 bases, with 12 bases between them. Followed over time, Seattle patients had been enrolled while infection was active. The sequenced material came from peripheral blood. The receptor was derived from a man aged 50-59 years with COVID-19, enrolled during active disease. The chain has TRBV6-4 and TRBJ2-3, with a weak D call TRBD2 (6 bases). The DNA of the CDR3 is TGTGCCAGCAGTGAGGGCGGGACCCACACAGATACGCAGTATTTT. Protein sequence: CASSEGGTHTDTQYF.